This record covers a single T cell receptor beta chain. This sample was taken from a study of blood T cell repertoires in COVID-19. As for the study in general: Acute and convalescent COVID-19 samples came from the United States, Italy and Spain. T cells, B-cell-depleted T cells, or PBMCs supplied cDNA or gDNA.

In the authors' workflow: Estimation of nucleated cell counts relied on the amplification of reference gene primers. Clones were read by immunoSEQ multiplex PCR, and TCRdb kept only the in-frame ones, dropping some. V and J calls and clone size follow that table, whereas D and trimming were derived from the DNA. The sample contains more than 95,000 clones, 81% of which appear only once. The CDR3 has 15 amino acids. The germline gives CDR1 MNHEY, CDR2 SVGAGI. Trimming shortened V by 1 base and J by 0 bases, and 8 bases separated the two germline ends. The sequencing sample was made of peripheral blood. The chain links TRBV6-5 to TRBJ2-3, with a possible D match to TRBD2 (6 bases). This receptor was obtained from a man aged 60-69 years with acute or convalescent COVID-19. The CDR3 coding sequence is TGTGCCAGCAGTTACTGGGGGACTAGCACAGATACGCAGTATTTT. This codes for CASSYWGTSTDTQYF.